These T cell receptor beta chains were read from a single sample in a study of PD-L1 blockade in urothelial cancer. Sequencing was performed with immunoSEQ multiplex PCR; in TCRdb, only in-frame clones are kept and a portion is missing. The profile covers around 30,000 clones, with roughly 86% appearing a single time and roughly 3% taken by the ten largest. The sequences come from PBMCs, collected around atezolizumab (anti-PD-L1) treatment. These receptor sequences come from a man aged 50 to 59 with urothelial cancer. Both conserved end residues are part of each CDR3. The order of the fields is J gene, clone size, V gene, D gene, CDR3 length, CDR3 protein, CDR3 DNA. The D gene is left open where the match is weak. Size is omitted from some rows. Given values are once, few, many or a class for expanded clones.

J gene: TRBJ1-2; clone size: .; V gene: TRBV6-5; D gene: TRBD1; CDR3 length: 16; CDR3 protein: CASSSPPQGARYGYTF; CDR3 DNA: TGTGCCAGCAGTTCCCCTCCACAGGGGGCCCGCTATGGCTACACCTTC
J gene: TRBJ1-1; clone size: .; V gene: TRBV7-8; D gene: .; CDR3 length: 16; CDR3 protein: CASSLADGLLNTEAFF; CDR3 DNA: TGTGCCAGCAGCTTAGCTGACGGACTCTTGAACACTGAAGCTTTCTTT
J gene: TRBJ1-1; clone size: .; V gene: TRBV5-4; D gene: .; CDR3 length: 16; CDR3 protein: CASSLTGRTYYTEAFF; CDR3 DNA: TGTGCCAGCAGCTTAACAGGACGGACCTACTACACTGAAGCTTTCTTT
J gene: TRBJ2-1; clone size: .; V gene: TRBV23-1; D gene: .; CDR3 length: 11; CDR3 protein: CASSPQIEQFF; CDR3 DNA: TGCGCCAGCAGCCCCCAGATTGAGCAGTTCTTC
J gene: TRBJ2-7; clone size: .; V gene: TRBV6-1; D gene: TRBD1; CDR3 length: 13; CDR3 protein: CASSQWDSDEQYF; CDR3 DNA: TGTGCCAGCAGCCAATGGGACAGCGACGAGCAGTACTTC
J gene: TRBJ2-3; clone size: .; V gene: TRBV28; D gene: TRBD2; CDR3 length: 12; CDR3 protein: CASTLRGGTQYF; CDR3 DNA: TGTGCCAGCACTCTTCGGGGGGGTACGCAGTATTTT
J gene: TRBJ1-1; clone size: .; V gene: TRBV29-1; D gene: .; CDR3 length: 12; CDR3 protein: CSGTQGYGEAFF; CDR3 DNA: TGCAGCGGGACCCAGGGCTACGGTGAAGCTTTCTTT
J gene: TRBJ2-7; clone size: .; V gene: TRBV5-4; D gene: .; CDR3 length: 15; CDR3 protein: CASSFGSGGPYEQYF; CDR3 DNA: TGTGCCAGCAGCTTCGGTTCAGGAGGACCCTACGAGCAGTACTTC
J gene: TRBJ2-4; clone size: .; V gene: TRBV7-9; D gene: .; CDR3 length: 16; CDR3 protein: CASSLALTGAKNIQYF; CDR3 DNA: TGTGCCAGCAGCTTAGCGCTCACAGGGGCCAAAAACATTCAGTACTTC
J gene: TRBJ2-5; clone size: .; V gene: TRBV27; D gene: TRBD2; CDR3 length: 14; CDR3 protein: CASSEREGQETQYF; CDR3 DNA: TGTGCCAGCAGTGAGCGGGAGGGCCAAGAGACCCAGTACTTC
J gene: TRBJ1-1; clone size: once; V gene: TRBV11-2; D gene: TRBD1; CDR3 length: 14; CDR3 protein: CASSLDNRGTEAFF; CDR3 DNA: TGTGCCAGCAGCTTAGACAACAGGGGAACTGAAGCTTTCTTT
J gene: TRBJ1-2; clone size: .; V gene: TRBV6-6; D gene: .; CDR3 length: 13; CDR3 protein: CASTVQGSYGYTF; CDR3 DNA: TGTGCCAGCACCGTACAAGGGAGCTATGGCTACACCTTC
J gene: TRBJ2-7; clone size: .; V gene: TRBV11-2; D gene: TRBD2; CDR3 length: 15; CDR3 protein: CASSEREGPPYEQYF; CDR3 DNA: TGTGCCAGCAGCGAGCGGGAGGGCCCCCCCTACGAGCAGTACTTC
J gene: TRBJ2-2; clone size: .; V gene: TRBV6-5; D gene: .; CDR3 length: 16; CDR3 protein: CASSYSMLTYTGELFF; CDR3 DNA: TGTGCCAGCAGTTACTCGATGTTGACTTACACCGGGGAGCTGTTTTTT
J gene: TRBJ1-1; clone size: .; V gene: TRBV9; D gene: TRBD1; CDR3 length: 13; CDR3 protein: CASSATTGARAFF; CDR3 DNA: TGTGCCAGCAGCGCCACGACAGGGGCCAGAGCTTTCTTT